This T cell receptor beta chain was sequenced in a study of T cell repertoires in cytomegalovirus infection. MiXCR was run by TCRdb on the reads, yielding one entry per CDR3 protein. The sample includes a few hundred thousand distinct CDR3 sequences, 30% to 40% seen only once; the top ten take 15% to 20%. As concerns this clonotype: Its matching antigen is unknown.

The CDR3 extends over 11 amino acids. The germline V gene has CDR1 MNHEY and CDR2 SVGEGT. V gave up 5 bases and J gave up 15 bases, with 14 bases separating them. The receptor's source is a human donor in good health (CMV status not recorded). Some clones in this sample may be carry-over from other donors' samples. The chain carries TRBV6-2 or TRBV6-3 and TRBJ2-1, with a tentative D call TRBD2 (5 bases). This sample comprised cultured PBMCs, obtained from culture after CMV antigen stimulation. Here the CDR3 reads CASSQGLEGFF. The CDR3 nucleotides read TGTGCCAGCAGTCAAGGACTCGAAGGGTTCTTC.